These T cell receptor beta chains were read from a single sample in a study of CD8 T cells in Susac syndrome. Each CDR3 protein is one row after TCRdb ran MiXCR on the immunoSEQ multiplex PCR reads. The table lists roughly 200,000 distinct CDR3 sequences, roughly 94% of them singletons. Material: CD4+ T cells from PBMCs. The receptors originated from a human donor with multiple sclerosis. Both conserved end residues are trimmed from each CDR3. A D gene is named only where the DNA matches it firmly.

J: TRBJ1-5
V: TRBV29-1
D: .
CDR3: SASLGGNQPQH

J: TRBJ2-3
V: TRBV20-1
D: .
CDR3: SARVGTDTQY

J: TRBJ1-4
V: TRBV3-1
D: .
CDR3: ASSRQFRSVNEKLF

J: TRBJ2-1
V: TRBV29-1
D: TRBD2
CDR3: SGGLAGGNEQF

J: TRBJ1-5
V: TRBV19
D: .
CDR3: ASSIDGRNQPQH

J: TRBJ2-7
V: TRBV18
D: .
CDR3: ASSPREGSITYEQY

J: TRBJ1-4
V: TRBV20-1
D: .
CDR3: SAARPSGEKLF

J: TRBJ2-3
V: TRBV2
D: TRBD2
CDR3: ASGGRTSGAQY

J: TRBJ2-3
V: TRBV25-1
D: .
CDR3: ASSVPHVDTQY

J: TRBJ1-2
V: TRBV29-1
D: .
CDR3: SVYKDRRGYT

J: TRBJ2-3
V: TRBV20-1
D: TRBD2
CDR3: SATGGPGTTDTQY

J: TRBJ1-1
V: TRBV20-1
D: TRBD1
CDR3: SATATGRAEAF

J: TRBJ2-7
V: TRBV12-3/TRBV12-4
D: TRBD1
CDR3: ASSLRQGDSYEQY

J: TRBJ2-5
V: TRBV7-8
D: .
CDR3: ASSHSGTEETQY

J: TRBJ2-5
V: TRBV20-1
D: .
CDR3: SASPGGTQY

J: TRBJ2-2
V: TRBV2
D: .
CDR3: ASNEEGANTGELF

J: TRBJ2-4
V: TRBV6-1
D: TRBD1
CDR3: ASSRLEQGLAKNIQY

J: TRBJ2-4
V: TRBV12-5
D: .
CDR3: ASGLALLAKNIQY

J: TRBJ2-1
V: TRBV7-6
D: .
CDR3: ASSLEGQVQGEQF

J: TRBJ1-6
V: TRBV25-1
D: .
CDR3: ASSESRTLASNSPLH

J: TRBJ1-1
V: TRBV29-1
D: .
CDR3: SVSRNTEAF

J: TRBJ2-5
V: TRBV25-1
D: .
CDR3: ASSPLLGLQETQY

J: TRBJ2-7
V: TRBV20-1
D: .
CDR3: SARGASYEQY